This T cell receptor (beta chain) came from a study of shared clonotypes between healthy human individuals. Findings and limits, study-wide: The naive CD4 repertoires of a few donors were compared, and roughly 5.1% of clonotypes were shared. Sampling covered nothing but blood. Tissue TCR repertoires likely differ from those found in blood.

With regard to this clone: Its antigen is undetermined.

The table came from immunoSEQ multiplex PCR; TCRdb's copy has only in-frame clones and leaves some out. The sample has fewer than 2.5 million clones, approximately 93% seen once; the top ten hold more than 0.35%. This CDR3 has 16 amino acids. CDR1 and CDR2 from the germline V gene are MNHEY and SMNVEV (reference sequence). V was shortened by 2 bases and J by 2 bases, with 12 bases between the two germline ends. The chain employs TRBV27 and TRBJ2-2; D may be TRBD1 (5 bases). This receptor was identified in a young man in good health. Some clones in this sample may be carry-over from other donors' samples. The source material was naive CD4+ T cells from PBMCs. The subset denotes: CD45RA+ positively selected. CDR3 bases: TGTGCCAGCAGTTTAACGGGCAGGGTTAACACCGGGGAGCTGTTTTTT. Translated, it gives CASSLTGRVNTGELFF.